This T cell receptor (beta chain) was obtained from a study of blood T cell repertoires in COVID-19. Whole-study context: Acute and convalescent COVID-19 samples came from the United States, Italy and Spain. Sources were T cells, B-cell-depleted T cells, or PBMCs; the material itself was cDNA or gDNA.

In the authors' workflow: From reference gene primer amplification, estimates of nucleated cell counts were derived. The assay was immunoSEQ multiplex PCR, and TCRdb's table has in-frame clones only and misses some. V and J calls and clone size follow that table, whereas D and trimming were derived from the DNA. Of about 260,000 clones listed, approximately 90% are singletons. The specimen sequenced was peripheral blood. This TCR was recovered from a middle-aged woman with acute or convalescent COVID-19.

The CDR3 sequence: CASSVSGTGSSPLHF. The DNA of the CDR3 is TGTGCCAGCAGCGTATCCGGGACAGGGAGCTCACCCCTCCACTTT. The chain has TRBV9 and TRBJ1-6, with 9 bases that match TRBD1. CDR1 is SGDLS and CDR2 is YYNGEE in the germline V gene. This CDR3 comprises 15 residues. After removal of 1 base from V and 10 bases from J, the junction contained 6 bases not matched to a gene.